The 17 T cell receptor beta chains given below trace back to one sample, sequenced in a study of shared clonotypes between healthy human individuals. Clones were read by immunoSEQ multiplex PCR, and TCRdb kept only the in-frame ones, dropping some. This sample yields about 2.3 million clones, of which just over 90% are seen a single time; 0.39% belongs to the top ten. The material sequenced was naive CD4+ T cells from PBMCs. The subset was: CD45RA+ positively selected. These receptors were taken from a man between 18 and 35 years old in good health. Some clones in this sample may be carry-over from other donors' samples.

This rearrangement joins TRBV11-3 to TRBJ2-2; D possibly corresponds to TRBD1 (6 bases). V shed 3 bases and J shed 0 bases, with 17 bases lying between them. CDR3 length: 18 residues. Germline CDR1 and CDR2: SGHNT and YENEEA. CDR3 amino acids: CASSFSFGTFANTGELFF. The CDR3 nucleotides are TGTGCCAGCAGCTTCTCGTTCGGGACATTCGCGAACACCGGGGAGCTGTTTTTT.

V usage is TRBV28 and J usage is TRBJ1-2, with D uncertain. The CDR3 spans 12 residues. The germline CDR1 and CDR2 sequences are MDHEN and SYDVKM. The V end was cut by 7 bases, the J end by 4 bases, with 10 bases between. CDR3 bases: TGTGCCAGCAAAAACAGCTCCTATGGCTACACCTTC. This sequence encodes CASKNSSYGYTF.

This clone was observed a single time. Other DNA sequences in this specimen translate into the identical CDR3. The V gene is TRBV5-1, the J gene TRBJ1-3, with TRBD1 identical over 7 bases. Germline CDR1 SGHRS, CDR2 YFSETQ. The CDR3 loop spans 16 amino acids. Unmatched junction bases numbered 7, after V lost 4 bases and J lost 0 bases. CDR3: CASSPAGQSSGNTIYF. The DNA for the CDR3 is TGCGCCAGCAGCCCCGCGGGACAGAGCTCTGGAAACACCATATATTTT. The whole variable domain, remainder taken from reference TRBV5-1 and TRBJ1-3, is KAGVTQTPRYLIKTRGQQVTLSCSPISGHRSVSWYQQTPGQGLQFLFEYFSETQRNKGNFPGRFSGRQFSNSRSEMNVSTLELGDSALYLCASSPAGQSSGNTIYFGEGSWLTVV.

The rearrangement uses TRBV28 and TRBJ1-2; weak D call: TRBD1 (5 bases). With 5 bases removed from V and 13 bases from J, the gap between germline ends came to 23 bases. Germline V gene data show CDR1 as MDHEN and CDR2 as SYDVKM. This CDR3 region has 14 residues. This CDR3 reads CASSAGQGDRYSTF. For the CDR3, the DNA is TGTGCCAGCAGTGCCGGGCAGGGCGACAGATACTCCACCTTC.

The chain links TRBV6-6 to TRBJ1-1; D not resolved. The length of the CDR3 is 14 residues. Germline CDR1 MNHNY, CDR2 SVGAGI (reference sequence). Trimming pared 8 bases from V and 7 bases from J, leaving 20 bases between. The CDR3 loop reads CASLPGAFQSEAFF. In DNA, the CDR3 is TGTGCCAGCCTACCCGGCGCTTTCCAAAGTGAAGCTTTCTTT.

As for this clone: The same CDR3 can be traced to other DNA sequences in this sample. The J gene is TRBJ1-2, the V gene TRBV5-1, with D unclear. Deletions cut 2 bases from V and 2 bases from J, with 10 bases between. Germline lookup yields CDR1 SGHRS and CDR2 YFSETQ. The CDR3 length is 14 residues. This CDR3 is CASSFDRGNYGYTF. The CDR3 DNA reads as TGCGCCAGCAGCTTTGATCGCGGGAACTATGGCTACACCTTC.

V and J are TRBV28 and TRBJ2-7; 8 nucleotides align to TRBD2. V shed 5 bases, J shed 1 base, and the junction held 7 bases outside the gene matches. Germline V lookup: CDR1 MDHEN, CDR2 SYDVKM. The CDR3 totals 15 residues. This CDR3 is CASSHSGEPSYEQYF. For the CDR3, the DNA is TGTGCCAGCAGTCATAGCGGGGAGCCTTCCTACGAGCAGTACTTC.

The rearrangement links TRBV2 to TRBJ1-1; TRBD1 is a possible D gene (6 bases). V dropped 10 bases and J dropped 1 base, with 13 bases sitting between them. The germline V gene has CDR1 SNHLY and CDR2 FYNNEI. The CDR3 contains 13 residues. The CDR3 DNA reads TGTGCCACCGAGACAGGACAGAACACTGAAGCTTTCTTT. Translating it yields CATETGQNTEAFF.

The chain combines TRBV6-5 with TRBJ2-1; 8 positions match TRBD2. V shed 2 bases, J shed 9 bases, and the junction held 12 bases outside the gene matches. Per the germline V gene, CDR1 is MNHEY and CDR2 is SVGAGI. CDR3 size: 16 residues. CDR3 coding DNA: TGTGCCAGCAGTTACCTCGGGAGGGCCCGGAATAGTGAGCAGTTCTTC. Its protein is CASSYLGRARNSEQFF.

This chain's CDR3 is CACARGLTDTQYF. The CDR3, as DNA: TGTGCCTGTGCCAGGGGGCTCACAGATACGCAGTATTTT. V is TRBV30 and J is TRBJ2-3; 8 bases fit TRBD1. This CDR3 has 13 residues. Germline trimming cut 6 bases from V and 2 bases from J; bases unmatched to any gene: 4. CDR1 and CDR2 (germline): GTSNPN, SVGIG (reference sequence).

V and J are TRBV19 and TRBJ1-5; no definite D call. The CDR3 extends over 14 amino acids. Germline loops: CDR1 LNHDA, CDR2 SQIVND (reference sequence). Trimming left V 2 bases short and J 4 bases short, with 9 bases between. The CDR3 nucleotides are TGTGCCAGTAGTATATTGTCGGGGAATCAGCCCCAGCATTTT. Translation gives CASSILSGNQPQHF.

The chain employs TRBV5-4 and TRBJ2-3; D remains ambiguous. Germline V lookup: CDR1 SGHNT, CDR2 YYREEE (reference sequence). The CDR3 sequence is 15 residues long. The ends were cut back, 3 bases at V and 5 bases at J, with 16 bases in the middle. The CDR3 reads CASSSTPQNGDTQYF. CDR3 coding DNA: TGTGCCAGCAGCTCCACCCCACAGAACGGAGATACGCAGTATTTT.

In its sample, this clone was seen once. This chain connects TRBV28 to TRBJ2-7; TRBD2 might be the D (5 bases). Germline CDR1 MDHEN, CDR2 SYDVKM. The V and J ends lost 10 bases and 0 bases respectively, with 10 bases between them. The CDR3 has 12 amino acids. The CDR3 bases are TGTGCCACTGCGGGTAGCTCCTACGAGCAGTACTTC. It yields the protein CATAGSSYEQYF. Drawing the rest from reference TRBV28 and TRBJ2-7, the complete variable domain is DVKVTQSSRYLVKRTGEKVFLECVQDMDHENMFWYRQDPGLGLRLIYFSYDVKMKEKGDIPEGYSVSREKKERFSLILESASTNQTSMYLCATAGSSYEQYFGPGTRLTVT.

The chain carries TRBV9 and TRBJ1-3, with D possibly matching TRBD1 (5 bases). Between the trimmed V and J ends, which lost 2 bases and 0 bases, there was a span of 12 bases. CDR3 length equals 16 residues. Germline V gene lookup returns CDR1 SGDLS and CDR2 YYNGEE. The CDR3 spells CASSVDKPFSGNTIYF. The CDR3 region has the DNA TGTGCCAGCAGCGTGGACAAGCCATTCTCTGGAAACACCATATATTTT.

The V and J genes are TRBV9 and TRBJ2-2; D perhaps matches TRBD2 (5 bases). Deletions cut 3 bases from V and 0 bases from J, with 12 bases between. Germline assignment: CDR1 SGDLS and CDR2 YYNGEE. CDR3 length: 16 residues. CDR3 region: CASSGRGGSNTGELFF. In DNA form, the CDR3 reads TGTGCCAGCAGCGGTCGAGGAGGCTCGAACACCGGGGAGCTGTTTTTT.

The J gene is TRBJ1-5, the V gene TRBV7-2; the D is unclear. The CDR3 contains 17 residues. CDR1 and CDR2 (germline): SGHTA, FQGNSA. The V gene lost 5 bases and the J gene lost 4 bases, with 21 bases spanning the gap. The CDR3 nucleotides read TGTGCCAGCAGCCGAAATCTGGCTGGGCCACTTAATCAGCCCCAGCATTTT. Translating it yields CASSRNLAGPLNQPQHF.

The rearrangement links TRBV18 to TRBJ1-4, with a tentative D call TRBD1 (6 bases). The CDR3 is 16 amino acids. Between the trimmed V and J ends, which lost 1 base and 5 bases, there was a span of 14 bases. Germline assignment: CDR1 KGHSH and CDR2 LQKENI. The CDR3 DNA reads as TGTGCCAGCTCACCACTGGACAGAGATTTGAATGAAAAACTGTTTTTT. This codes for CASSPLDRDLNEKLFF.